This TCR beta chain was profiled in a study of blood T cell repertoires in COVID-19. Study-level information: Material from acute and convalescent COVID-19 was sourced from the United States, Italy and Spain. Nucleic acid was either cDNA or gDNA, and it came from T cells, B-cell-depleted T cells, or PBMCs.

In the authors' workflow: Reference gene primer amplification in the assay estimated nucleated cell counts. Generated by immunoSEQ multiplex PCR, the TCRdb table keeps only in-frame clones and is missing some. V and J calls and clone size are those listed in that table; D and trimming were worked out from the DNA. The table lists some 50,000 clones, about 71% of them singletons. This CDR3 spans 13 amino acids. Trimming cost V 2 bases and J 9 bases; bases outside gene matches: 6. CDR1 and CDR2 from the germline V gene are KGHSH and LQKENI. The chain joins TRBV18 to TRBJ1-1; the match to TRBD1 covers 7 bases. The specimen was peripheral blood. This clonotype originated in a woman in her 70s with acute or convalescent COVID-19. The CDR3 protein is CASSPNRDSKAFF. CDR3 nucleotide sequence: TGTGCCAGCTCACCAAACAGGGACAGCAAAGCTTTCTTT.